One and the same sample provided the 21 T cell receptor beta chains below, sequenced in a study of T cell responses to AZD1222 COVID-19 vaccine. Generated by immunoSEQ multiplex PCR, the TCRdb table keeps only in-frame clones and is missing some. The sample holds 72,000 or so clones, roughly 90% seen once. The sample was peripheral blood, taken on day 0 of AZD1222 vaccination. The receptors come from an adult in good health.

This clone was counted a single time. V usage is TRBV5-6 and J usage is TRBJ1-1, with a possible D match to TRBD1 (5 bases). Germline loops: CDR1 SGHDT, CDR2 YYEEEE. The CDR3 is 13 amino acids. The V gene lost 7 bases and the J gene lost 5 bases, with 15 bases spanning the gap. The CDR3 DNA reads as TGTGCCAGCTGGGGAGGGGCGCGGACTGAAGCTTTCTTT. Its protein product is CASWGGARTEAFF.

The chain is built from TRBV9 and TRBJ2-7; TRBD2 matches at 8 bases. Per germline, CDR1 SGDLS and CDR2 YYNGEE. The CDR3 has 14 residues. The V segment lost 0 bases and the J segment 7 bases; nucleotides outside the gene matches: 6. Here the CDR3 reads CASSVGIAGYEQYF. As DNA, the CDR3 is TGTGCCAGCAGCGTAGGGATAGCGGGATATGAGCAGTACTTC.

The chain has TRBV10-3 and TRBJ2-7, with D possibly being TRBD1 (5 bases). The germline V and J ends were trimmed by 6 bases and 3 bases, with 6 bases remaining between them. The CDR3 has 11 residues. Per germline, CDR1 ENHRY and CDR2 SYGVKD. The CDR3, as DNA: TGTGCCATCAGCCAGGGCTACGAGCAGTACTTC. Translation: CAISQGYEQYF.

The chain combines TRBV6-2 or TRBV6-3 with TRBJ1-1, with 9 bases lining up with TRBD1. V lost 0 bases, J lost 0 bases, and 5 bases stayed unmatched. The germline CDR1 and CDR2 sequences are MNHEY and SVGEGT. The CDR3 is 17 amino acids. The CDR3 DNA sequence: TGTGCCAGCAGTTACTCGAGGACAGGGGTCATGAACACTGAAGCTTTCTTT. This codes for CASSYSRTGVMNTEAFF.

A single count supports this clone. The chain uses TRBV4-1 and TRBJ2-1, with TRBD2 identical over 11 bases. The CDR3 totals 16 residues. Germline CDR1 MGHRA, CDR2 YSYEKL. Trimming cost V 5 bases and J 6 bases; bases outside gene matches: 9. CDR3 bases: TGCGCCAGCAGCAACCTAGTCCTAGCGGGAGGCAATGAGCAGTTCTTC. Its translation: CASSNLVLAGGNEQFF.

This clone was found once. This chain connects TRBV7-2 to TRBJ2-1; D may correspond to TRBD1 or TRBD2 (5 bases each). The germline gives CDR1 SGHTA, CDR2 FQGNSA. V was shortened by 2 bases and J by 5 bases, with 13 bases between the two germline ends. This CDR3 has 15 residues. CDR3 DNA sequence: TGTGCCAGCAGCTTATACCTCCGAGGGGACAATGAGCAGTTCTTC. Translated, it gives CASSLYLRGDNEQFF.

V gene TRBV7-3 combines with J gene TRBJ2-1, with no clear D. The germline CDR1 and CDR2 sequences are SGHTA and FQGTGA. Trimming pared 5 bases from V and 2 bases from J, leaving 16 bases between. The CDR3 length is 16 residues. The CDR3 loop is CASSASGPIAYNEQFF. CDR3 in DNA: TGTGCCAGCAGCGCCTCAGGACCGATCGCCTACAATGAGCAGTTCTTC.

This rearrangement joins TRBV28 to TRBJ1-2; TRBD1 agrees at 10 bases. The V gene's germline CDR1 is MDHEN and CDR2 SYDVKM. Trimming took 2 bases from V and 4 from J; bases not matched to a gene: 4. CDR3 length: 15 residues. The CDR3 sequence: CASSLRQGAGYGYTF. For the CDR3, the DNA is TGTGCCAGCAGTTTACGACAGGGGGCAGGCTATGGCTACACCTTC.

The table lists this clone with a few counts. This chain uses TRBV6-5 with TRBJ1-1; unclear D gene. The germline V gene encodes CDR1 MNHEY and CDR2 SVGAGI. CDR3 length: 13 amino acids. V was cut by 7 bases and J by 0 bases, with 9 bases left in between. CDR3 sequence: CASNLDLNTEAFF. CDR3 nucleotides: TGTGCCAGCAACTTAGACTTGAACACTGAAGCTTTCTTT.

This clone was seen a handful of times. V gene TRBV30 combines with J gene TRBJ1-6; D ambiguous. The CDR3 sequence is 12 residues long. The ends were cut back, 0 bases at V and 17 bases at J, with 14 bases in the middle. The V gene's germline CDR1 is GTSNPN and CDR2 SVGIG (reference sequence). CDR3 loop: CAWSVGLTKFHF. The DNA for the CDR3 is TGTGCCTGGAGTGTCGGGCTCACTAAATTCCACTTT.

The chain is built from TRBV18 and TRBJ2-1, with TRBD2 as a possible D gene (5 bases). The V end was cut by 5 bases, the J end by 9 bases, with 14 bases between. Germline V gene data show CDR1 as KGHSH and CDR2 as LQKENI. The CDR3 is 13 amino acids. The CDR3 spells CASSKSREGEQFF. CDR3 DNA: TGTGCCAGCTCAAAGTCCCGTGAGGGTGAGCAGTTCTTC.

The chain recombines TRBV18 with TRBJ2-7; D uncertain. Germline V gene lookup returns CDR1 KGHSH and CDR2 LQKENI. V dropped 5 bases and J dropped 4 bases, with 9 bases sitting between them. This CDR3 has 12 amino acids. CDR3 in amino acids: CASSVDRYEQYF. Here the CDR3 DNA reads TGTGCCAGCTCAGTCGACCGGTACGAGCAGTACTTC.

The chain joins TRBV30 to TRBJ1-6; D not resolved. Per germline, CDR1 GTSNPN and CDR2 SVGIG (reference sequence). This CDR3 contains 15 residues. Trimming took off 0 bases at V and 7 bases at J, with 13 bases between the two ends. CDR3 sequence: CAWSVTWQVNSPLHF. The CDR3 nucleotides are TGTGCCTGGAGTGTCACTTGGCAGGTGAATTCACCCCTCCACTTT.

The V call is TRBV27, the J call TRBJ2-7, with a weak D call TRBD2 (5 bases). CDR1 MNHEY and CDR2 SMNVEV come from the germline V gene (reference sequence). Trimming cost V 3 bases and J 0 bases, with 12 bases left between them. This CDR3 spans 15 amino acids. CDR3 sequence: CASSFIPGDSYEQYF. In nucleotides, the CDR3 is TGTGCCAGCAGTTTTATCCCCGGGGACTCCTACGAGCAGTACTTC.

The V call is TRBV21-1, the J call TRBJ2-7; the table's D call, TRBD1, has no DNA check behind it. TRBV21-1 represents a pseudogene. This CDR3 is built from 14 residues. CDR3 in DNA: TGTGCCAGCGGTGGACAGGGGGACTCCTACGAGCAGTACTTC. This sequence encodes CASGGQGDSYEQYF.

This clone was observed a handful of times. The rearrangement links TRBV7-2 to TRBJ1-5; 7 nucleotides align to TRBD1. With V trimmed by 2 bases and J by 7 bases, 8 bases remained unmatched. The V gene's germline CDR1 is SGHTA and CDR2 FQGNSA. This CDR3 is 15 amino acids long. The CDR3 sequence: CASSLTYRGDQPQHF. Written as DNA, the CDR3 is TGTGCCAGCAGCTTAACATACAGGGGCGACCAGCCCCAGCATTTT. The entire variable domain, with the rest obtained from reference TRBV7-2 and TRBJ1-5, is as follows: GAGVSQSPSNKVTEKGKDVELRCDPISGHTALYWYRQSLGQGLEFLIYFQGNSAPDKSGLPSDRFSAERTGGSVSTLTIQRTQQEDSAVYLCASSLTYRGDQPQHFGDGTRLSIL.

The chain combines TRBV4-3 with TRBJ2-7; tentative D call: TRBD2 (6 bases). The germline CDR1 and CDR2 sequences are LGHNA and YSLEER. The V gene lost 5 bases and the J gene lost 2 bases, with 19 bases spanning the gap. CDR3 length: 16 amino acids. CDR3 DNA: TGCGCCAGCAGCGATTACACGGGGAGGAAACCCTACGAGCAGTACTTC. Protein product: CASSDYTGRKPYEQYF.

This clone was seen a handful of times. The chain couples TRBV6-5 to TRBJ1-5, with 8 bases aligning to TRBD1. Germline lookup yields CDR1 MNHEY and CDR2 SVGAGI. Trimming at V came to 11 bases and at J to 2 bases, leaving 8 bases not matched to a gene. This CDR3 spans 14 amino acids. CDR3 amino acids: CAVQGADGNQPQHF. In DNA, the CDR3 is TGTGCCGTCCAGGGGGCCGATGGCAATCAGCCCCAGCATTTT.

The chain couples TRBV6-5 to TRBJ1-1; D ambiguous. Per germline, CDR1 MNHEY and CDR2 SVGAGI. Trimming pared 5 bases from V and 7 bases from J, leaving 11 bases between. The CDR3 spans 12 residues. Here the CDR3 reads CASSPRRNEAFF. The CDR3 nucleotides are TGTGCCAGCAGTCCCCGACGGAATGAAGCTTTCTTT.

The CDR3 nucleotides read TGTGCCAGCAGCTTAGATCCGGGCGACACTGAAGCTTTCTTT. It translates to CASSLDPGDTEAFF. The genes are TRBV11-3 and TRBJ1-1, with unresolved D. From germline, CDR1 is SGHNT and CDR2 YENEEA. V lost 0 bases and J lost 3, with 8 bases in between. The CDR3 sequence is 14 residues long. The full variable domain, rest sourced from reference TRBV11-3 and TRBJ1-1, is EAGVVQSPRYKIIEKKQPVAFWCNPISGHNTLYWYLQNLGQGPELLIRYENEEAVDDSQLPKDRFSAERLKGVDSTLKIQPAELGDSAVYLCASSLDPGDTEAFFGQGTRLTVV.

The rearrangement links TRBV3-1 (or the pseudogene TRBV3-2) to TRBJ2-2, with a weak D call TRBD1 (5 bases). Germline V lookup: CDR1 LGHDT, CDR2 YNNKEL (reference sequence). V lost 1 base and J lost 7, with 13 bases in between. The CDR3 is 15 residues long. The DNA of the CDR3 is TGTGCCAGCAGCCAAGGTTGGGCCCAGGGCGGGGAGCTGTTTTTT. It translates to CASSQGWAQGGELFF.